Presented here are 9 T cell receptor beta chains from one specimen sequenced in a study of T cell responses to AZD1222 COVID-19 vaccine. The repertoire was sequenced with immunoSEQ multiplex PCR; TCRdb's copy has only in-frame clones and lacks some. The table shows more than 120,000 clones, with roughly 91% occurring only once. The sequenced sample was peripheral blood, obtained on day 0 of AZD1222 vaccination. These receptor sequences come from an adult in good health.

The gene calls are TRBV5-1 and TRBJ1-1; D is unclear. The germline V gene encodes CDR1 SGHRS and CDR2 YFSETQ. The CDR3 is 15 residues long. Trimming removed 1 base at V and 5 bases at J, with 15 bases between. The CDR3 protein is CASSLSTSGPTEAFF. CDR3 bases: TGCGCCAGCAGCTTGTCAACGTCCGGCCCTACTGAAGCTTTCTTT.

The rearrangement links TRBV5-1 to TRBJ2-5; 8 positions agree with TRBD1. The CDR3 is made up of 15 amino acids. Trimming at V came to 0 bases and at J to 5 bases, leaving 6 bases not matched to a gene. Germline V lookup: CDR1 SGHRS, CDR2 YFSETQ. The CDR3 sequence: CASSLVQGGSETQYF. DNA of the CDR3: TGCGCCAGCAGCTTGGTACAGGGGGGATCGGAGACCCAGTACTTC.

The genes are TRBV15 and TRBJ2-1; possibly TRBD2 for D (5 bases). V shed 1 base and J shed 5 bases, with 18 bases lying between them. There are 17 residues in the CDR3. CDR1 is LNHNV and CDR2 is YYDKDF in the germline V gene (reference sequence). The CDR3 DNA reads as TGTGCCACCAGCAGAGGATGGGCCAGGCTAGCCGACAATGAGCAGTTCTTC. Translated, it gives CATSRGWARLADNEQFF.

This clone has a single count. The chain has TRBV11-2 and TRBJ2-5; weak D call: TRBD1 (5 bases). The CDR3 spans 16 residues. Germline V gene lookup returns CDR1 SGHAT and CDR2 FQNNGV. Trimming stripped 5 bases from V and 4 bases from J, with 20 bases between. CDR3 region: CASSPQGVLSVETQYF. The CDR3 bases are TGTGCCAGCAGCCCCCAAGGGGTACTGTCTGTAGAGACCCAGTACTTC. Complete variable domain (other parts from reference TRBV11-2 and TRBJ2-5): EAGVAQSPRYKIIEKRQSVAFWCNPISGHATLYWYQQILGQGPKLLIQFQNNGVVDDSQLPKDRFSAERLKGVDSTLKIQPAKLEDSAVYLCASSPQGVLSVETQYFGPGTRLLVL.

The chain is built from TRBV5-6 and TRBJ1-2, with D perhaps matching TRBD1 (5 bases). The germline V gene has CDR1 SGHDT and CDR2 YYEEEE. The CDR3 covers 15 residues. V was cut by 5 bases and J by 0 bases, with 14 bases left in between. In DNA, the CDR3 is TGTGCCAGCAGGTGGGACGGGAGATCTAACTATGGCTACACCTTC. The encoded protein is CASRWDGRSNYGYTF.

The chain couples TRBV10-3 to TRBJ2-1, with TRBD2 matching over 10 bases. The CDR3 is made up of 15 amino acids. Germline V gene lookup returns CDR1 ENHRY and CDR2 SYGVKD. Trimming at V came to 9 bases and at J to 0 bases, leaving 5 bases not matched to a gene. The CDR3 sequence is CAISTSGDSYNEQFF. The DNA of the CDR3 is TGTGCCATTTCAACTAGCGGGGACTCCTACAATGAGCAGTTCTTC.

The chain couples TRBV6-6 to TRBJ1-1, with 7 bases that match TRBD1. Unmatched junction bases numbered 3, after V lost 4 bases and J lost 10 bases. Germline V lookup: CDR1 MNHNY, CDR2 SVGAGI (reference sequence). This CDR3 is 11 amino acids long. This CDR3 is CASSFRDRAFF. The DNA of the CDR3 is TGTGCCAGCAGTTTCCGGGACAGAGCTTTCTTT.

The chain links TRBV3-1 (or the pseudogene TRBV3-2) to TRBJ2-5, with D hard to call. Germline-derived CDR1 and CDR2 are LGHDT and YNNKEL (reference sequence). The CDR3 length is 15 residues. V was pared by 2 bases and J by 5 bases, with 15 bases between. Here the CDR3 DNA reads TGTGCCAGCAGCCAAAAGTCAGACCTTTGGGAGACCCAGTACTTC. Residues: CASSQKSDLWETQYF.

This sequence joins TRBV9 and TRBJ2-3; D not resolved. The germline gives CDR1 SGDLS, CDR2 YYNGEE. Trimming removed 4 bases at V and 6 bases at J, with 9 bases between. The CDR3 loop spans 12 amino acids. CDR3 amino acids: CASSPPADTQYF. For the CDR3, the DNA is TGTGCCAGCAGCCCGCCAGCGGATACGCAGTATTTT.